Below are 6 T cell receptor beta chains sequenced from a single sample in a study of T cells in Graves' hyperthyroidism and ophthalmopathy. TCR beta CDR3 regions were amplified from RNA. An initial round of RT-PCR targeting the TCR CDR3 relied on the HTBI primer set. TCRdb independently ran MiXCR on the multiplex PCR reads; one entry per CDR3 protein. The data contain approximately 400,000 distinct CDR3 sequences, 15% to 18% of them singletons. Sequencing was done on a sample of blood. These receptors were obtained from a young woman with Graves' hyperthyroidism.

The chain joins TRBV6-1 to TRBJ2-1; 14 nucleotides match TRBD2. V lost 7 bases to trimming and J lost 3 bases; unmatched junction nucleotides: 11. This CDR3 is 18 amino acids long. Germline V gene lookup returns CDR1 MNHNS and CDR2 SASEGT. CDR3: CASTATSGRARFYNEQFF. The CDR3 DNA sequence: TGTGCCAGCACAGCGACTAGCGGGAGGGCCCGGTTCTACAATGAGCAGTTCTTC.

This clonotype was picked up many times. V is TRBV6-1 and J is TRBJ1-6; D perhaps matches TRBD1 (5 bases). V shed 7 bases and J shed 7 bases, with 11 bases lying between them. Germline V lookup: CDR1 MNHNS, CDR2 SASEGT. CDR3 length: 13 residues. The DNA for the CDR3 is TGTGCCAGCATCCCAGGGTTAAATTCACCCCTCCACTTT. This translates into CASIPGLNSPLHF.

This clonotype was seen repeatedly, ten times or more. This chain links TRBV12-3 or TRBV12-4 with TRBJ2-7; tentative D call: TRBD1 (5 bases). Trimming cost V 3 bases and J 6 bases, with 21 bases left between them. The CDR3 length is 16 residues. Written as DNA, the CDR3 is TGTGCCAGCAGTTTGGGGATTGGGGCCCCTACCCTCGAGCAGTACTTC. Translation gives CASSLGIGAPTLEQYF.

Ten or more counts support this clonotype. The chain carries TRBV6-2 or TRBV6-3 and TRBJ2-5; 12 nucleotides line up with TRBD2. This CDR3 spans 15 amino acids. Per germline, CDR1 MNHEY and CDR2 SVGEGT. V was pared by 5 bases and J by 1 base, with 2 bases of the junction left unmatched. The CDR3: CASSLAGGAQETQYF. CDR3 in DNA: TGTGCCAGCAGTCTAGCGGGGGGGGCCCAAGAGACCCAGTACTTC.

This clonotype has at least ten counts. The chain uses TRBV11-2 and TRBJ1-4; TRBD1 is a possible D gene (6 bases). With 3 bases removed from V and 2 bases from J, the gap between germline ends came to 10 bases. The CDR3 has 15 residues. Germline CDR1 reads SGHAT; CDR2 reads FQNNGV. The CDR3 bases are TGTGCCAGCAGCTTGAGGGGGGGCACTAATGAAAAACTGTTTTTT. Its protein is CASSLRGGTNEKLFF.

This clonotype has ten or more counts. This chain connects TRBV12-3 or TRBV12-4 to TRBJ1-1, with unresolved D. V was pared by 3 bases and J by 2 bases, with 7 bases between. This CDR3 is 13 amino acids long. CDR3 sequence: CASSFALNTEAFF. CDR3 DNA sequence: TGTGCCAGCAGTTTCGCCTTAAACACTGAAGCTTTCTTT.